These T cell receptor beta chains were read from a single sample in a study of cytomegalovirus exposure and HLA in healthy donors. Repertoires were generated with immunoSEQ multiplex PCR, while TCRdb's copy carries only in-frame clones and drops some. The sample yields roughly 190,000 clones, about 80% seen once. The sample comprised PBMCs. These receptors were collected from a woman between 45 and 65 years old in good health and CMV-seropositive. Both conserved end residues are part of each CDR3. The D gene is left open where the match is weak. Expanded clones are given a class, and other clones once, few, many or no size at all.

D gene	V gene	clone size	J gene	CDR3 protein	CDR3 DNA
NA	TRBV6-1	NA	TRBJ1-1	CASTGQGRTEAFF	TGTGCCAGCACCGGCCAGGGAAGGACTGAAGCTTTCTTT
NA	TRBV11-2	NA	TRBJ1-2	CASSLSGLGYTF	TGTGCCAGCAGCCTCTCTGGGCTGGGCTACACCTTC
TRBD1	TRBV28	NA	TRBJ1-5	CASSLTGTGYQPQHF	TGTGCCAGCAGTTTAACGGGGACAGGCTATCAGCCCCAGCATTTT
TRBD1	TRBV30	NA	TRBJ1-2	CAWVGQGKWNLHRYGYTF	TGTGCCTGGGTGGGACAGGGGAAATGGAATCTCCACCGGTATGGCTACACCTTC
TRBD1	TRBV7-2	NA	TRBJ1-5	CASSLQRRQGAFQPQHF	TGTGCCAGCAGCTTACAACGTCGACAGGGGGCTTTCCAGCCCCAGCATTTT
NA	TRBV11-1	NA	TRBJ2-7	CASSLSGPTYEQYF	TGTGCCAGCAGCTTAAGCGGGCCTACCTACGAGCAGTACTTC
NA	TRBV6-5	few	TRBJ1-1	CASSYGEGAEAFF	TGTGCCAGCAGTTACGGTGAGGGCGCTGAAGCTTTCTTT
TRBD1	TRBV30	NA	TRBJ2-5	CAWRSTGIKTQYF	TGTGCCTGGAGATCGACAGGGATAAAGACCCAGTACTTC
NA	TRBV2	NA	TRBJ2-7	CASQGGDRIDEQYF	TGTGCCTCCCAGGGAGGGGACAGGATCGACGAGCAGTACTTC
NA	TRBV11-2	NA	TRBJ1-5	CASSVGTRRDNQPQHF	TGTGCCAGCAGCGTAGGGACACGGCGGGACAATCAGCCCCAGCATTTT
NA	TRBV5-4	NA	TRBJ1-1	CASSFYRNTEAFF	TGTGCCAGCAGCTTCTACAGGAACACTGAAGCTTTCTTT
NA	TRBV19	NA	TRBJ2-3	CASSNREIEDTQYF	TGTGCCAGTAGTAACCGGGAGATAGAAGATACGCAGTATTTT
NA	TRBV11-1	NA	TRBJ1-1	CASSLTGGLGTEAFF	TGTGCCAGCAGCTTAACGGGGGGATTGGGCACTGAAGCTTTCTTT
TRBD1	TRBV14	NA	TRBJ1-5	CASGLDRDNQPQHF	TGTGCCAGCGGGTTGGACAGGGACAATCAGCCCCAGCATTTT
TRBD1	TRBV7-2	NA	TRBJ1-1	CASSRGQANTEAFF	TGTGCCAGCAGCCGAGGACAGGCGAACACTGAAGCTTTCTTT
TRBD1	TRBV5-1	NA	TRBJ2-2	CASSQGVAGELFF	TGCGCCAGCAGCCAGGGGGTCGCCGGGGAGCTGTTTTTT
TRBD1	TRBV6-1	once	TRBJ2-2	CASSIQTGINGELFF	TGTGCCAGCAGTATACAGACAGGGATCAACGGGGAGCTGTTTTTT
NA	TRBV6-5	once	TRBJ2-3	CASKTADTQYF	TGTGCCAGCAAAACGGCAGATACGCAGTATTTT
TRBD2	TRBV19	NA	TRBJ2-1	CASSLTSGGRHEQFF	TGTGCCAGTAGTTTGACTAGCGGGGGCAGACATGAGCAGTTCTTC
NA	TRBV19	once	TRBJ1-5	CASSHYWTESNQPQHF	TGTGCCAGTAGCCACTACTGGACAGAGAGCAATCAGCCCCAGCATTTT
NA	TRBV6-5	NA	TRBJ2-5	CASSYSNAGAETQYF	TGTGCCAGCAGTTACTCGAATGCAGGGGCAGAGACCCAGTACTTC
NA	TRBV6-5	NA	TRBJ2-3	CASSYSGSTDTQYF	TGTGCCAGCAGTTACTCGGGCAGCACAGATACGCAGTATTTT
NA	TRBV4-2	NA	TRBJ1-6	CASSQEPSQYNSPLHF	TGTGCCAGCAGCCAAGAGCCCTCGCAGTATAATTCACCCCTCCACTTT
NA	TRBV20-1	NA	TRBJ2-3	CSAQKTDTQYF	TGCAGTGCACAGAAAACAGATACGCAGTATTTT
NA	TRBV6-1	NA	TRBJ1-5	CATLQGPGQPQHF	TGTGCCACCCTACAGGGACCGGGCCAGCCCCAGCATTTT
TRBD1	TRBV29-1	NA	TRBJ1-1	CSEMTGVGTEAFF	TGCAGCGAGATGACAGGGGTCGGCACTGAAGCTTTCTTT
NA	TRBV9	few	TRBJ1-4	CASSVRATATNEKLFF	TGTGCCAGCAGCGTGCGAGCGACTGCAACTAATGAAAAACTGTTTTTT
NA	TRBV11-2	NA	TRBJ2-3	CASSSYTDTQYF	TGTGCCAGCAGCTCTTACACAGATACGCAGTATTTT
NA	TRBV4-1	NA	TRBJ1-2	CASSLWTDANYGYTF	TGCGCCAGCAGCCTCTGGACAGACGCTAACTATGGCTACACCTTC
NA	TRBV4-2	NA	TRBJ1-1	CASSHPGGETEAFF	TGTGCCAGCAGCCATCCCGGGGGTGAGACTGAAGCTTTCTTT
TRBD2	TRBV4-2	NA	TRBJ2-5	CASSQALAGGGKTQYF	TGTGCCAGCAGCCAAGCGCTAGCGGGGGGGGGAAAGACCCAGTACTTC
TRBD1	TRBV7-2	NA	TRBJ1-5	CASSLVSGQGYQPQHF	TGTGCCAGCAGCTTAGTATCCGGACAGGGGTATCAGCCCCAGCATTTT
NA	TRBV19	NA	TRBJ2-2	CASSETLANTGELFF	TGTGCCAGTAGTGAGACACTGGCGAACACCGGGGAGCTGTTTTTT
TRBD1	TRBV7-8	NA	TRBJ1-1	CASSLFRWGTGLTEAFF	TGTGCCAGCAGCCTTTTTAGGTGGGGGACAGGGCTCACTGAAGCTTTCTTT
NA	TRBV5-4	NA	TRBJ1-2	CASSTGTNELYGYTF	TGTGCCAGCAGCACAGGGACAAATGAACTCTATGGCTACACCTTC
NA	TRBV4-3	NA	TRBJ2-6	CASSQELGGANVLTF	TGCGCCAGCAGCCAAGAACTAGGTGGGGCCAACGTCCTGACTTTC
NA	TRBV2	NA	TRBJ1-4	CASSVGRGYNEKLFF	TGTGCCAGCAGCGTTGGGAGGGGTTATAATGAAAAACTGTTTTTT
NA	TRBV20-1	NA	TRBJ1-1	CSLKDSEAFF	TGCAGTCTAAAGGACAGTGAAGCTTTCTTT